One and the same sample provided the 10 T cell receptor beta chains below, sequenced in a study of blood T cell repertoires in COVID-19. Repertoires were generated with immunoSEQ multiplex PCR, while TCRdb's copy carries only in-frame clones and drops some. Here the sample spans around 250,000 clones, 70% to 90% being singletons. The specimen was PBMCs or T cells enriched from blood (not recorded which). These TCRs come from a woman in her 50s who had recovered from COVID-19.

The chain combines TRBV4-1 with TRBJ2-3; weak D call: TRBD2 (6 bases). Germline CDR1 MGHRA, CDR2 YSYEKL. Deletions cut 0 bases from V and 0 bases from J, with 19 bases between. The CDR3 is 19 amino acids. The CDR3 spells CASSQEENGLGTSTDTQYF. The CDR3 nucleotides are TGCGCCAGCAGCCAAGAAGAGAACGGGTTAGGGACTAGCACAGATACGCAGTATTTT.

This chain joins TRBV21-1 and TRBJ2-2; the table's D call of TRBD1 was not tested on the DNA. TRBV21-1 is marked as a pseudogene. This CDR3 is 14 amino acids long. This CDR3 reads CASGGQGKDGELFF. The CDR3 DNA reads TGTGCCAGCGGAGGCCAGGGGAAAGACGGGGAGCTGTTTTTT.

The chain uses TRBV7-2 and TRBJ2-2; possibly TRBD2 for D (6 bases). V was cut by 4 bases and J by 8 bases, with 11 bases left in between. The CDR3 loop spans 13 amino acids. CDR1 is SGHTA, CDR2 FQGNSA, per germline. CDR3 coding DNA: TGTGCCAGCAGCTCCGGGAGTCCAGGGGAGCTGTTTTTT. Translation: CASSSGSPGELFF.

The gene calls are TRBV2 and TRBJ1-6, with D maybe TRBD1 (6 bases). V was clipped by 3 bases and J by 4 bases, with 10 bases between them. This CDR3 is built from 15 residues. The germline V gene has CDR1 SNHLY and CDR2 FYNNEI. The DNA for the CDR3 is TGTGCCAGCAGTGACAGGGACAAGTATAATTCACCCCTCCACTTT. Its protein is CASSDRDKYNSPLHF.

This clone was seen once. V is TRBV10-3 and J is TRBJ2-5; 7 bases are shared with TRBD2. The germline gives CDR1 ENHRY, CDR2 SYGVKD. The junction had 19 bases not matched to a gene; V was cut back by 0 bases and J by 0 bases. The CDR3 length is 21 residues. CDR3 protein: CAISESGQTIIAGAYQETQYF. DNA of the CDR3: TGTGCCATCAGTGAGTCCGGTCAGACGATTATAGCGGGCGCGTACCAAGAGACCCAGTACTTC.

This chain connects TRBV30 to TRBJ1-3; D might be TRBD1 (6 bases). Between the trimmed V and J ends, which lost 0 bases and 3 bases, there was a span of 6 bases. The germline V gene encodes CDR1 GTSNPN and CDR2 SVGIG (reference sequence). This CDR3 region has 13 residues. The CDR3 is CAWSVRGGNTIYF. In DNA, the CDR3 is TGTGCCTGGAGTGTCAGGGGTGGAAACACCATATATTTT.

This clone was detected only once. The V and J genes are TRBV27 and TRBJ1-1; the D is unclear. This CDR3 comprises 14 residues. Germline lookup yields CDR1 MNHEY and CDR2 SMNVEV (reference sequence). Trimming cost V 4 bases and J 3 bases, with 12 bases left between them. CDR3 sequence: CASSSRGRYTEAFF. DNA of the CDR3: TGTGCCAGCAGTTCCCGCGGAAGATACACTGAAGCTTTCTTT.

CDR3 DNA: TGTGCCACCAGCCAGGGGGCGAACACTGAAGCTTTCTTT. Translated, it gives CATSQGANTEAFF. V and J are TRBV15 and TRBJ1-1; 8 bases are a match to TRBD1. With 5 bases clipped from V and 1 base from J, the junction kept 0 bases outside the gene matches. CDR3 length: 13 amino acids. Germline CDR1 and CDR2: LNHNV and YYDKDF (reference sequence).

The J gene is TRBJ2-3, the V gene TRBV2; TRBD2 is a possible D gene (6 bases). V shed 4 bases and J shed 9 bases, with 11 bases lying between them. The germline gives CDR1 SNHLY, CDR2 FYNNEI. The CDR3 loop spans 12 amino acids. The CDR3 region is CASSALASTQYF. The CDR3 DNA reads TGTGCCAGCAGTGCCCTAGCGAGCACGCAGTATTTT.

The table lists this clone with a few counts. The J gene is TRBJ2-1, the V gene TRBV4-1; perhaps TRBD2 as D (6 bases). Trimming shortened V by 1 base and J by 4 bases, and 14 bases separated the two germline ends. CDR3 length: 16 amino acids. Germline lookup yields CDR1 MGHRA and CDR2 YSYEKL. The CDR3 protein is CASSQVRLVTYNEQFF. CDR3 DNA sequence: TGCGCCAGCAGCCAAGTAAGACTAGTGACTTACAATGAGCAGTTCTTC.